These 16 T cell receptor beta chains came from one sample sequenced in a study of shared clonotypes between healthy human individuals. It was CD45RO-negative cells, positively selected for CCR7, that made up naive CD8 cells, with terminally differentiated effector memory CD45RA+ cells excluded. Assay used: immunoSEQ multiplex PCR; TCRdb lists only in-frame clones, some missing. The sample has approximately 2,200,000 clones; around 93% are singletons. The sequencing sample was made of naive CD8+ T cells from PBMCs. The source of these receptors is a young man in good health. Some clones in this sample may be carry-over from other donors' samples.

The chain uses TRBV27 and TRBJ2-3; 10 bases line up with TRBD2. J gave up 2 bases and V 6 bases, and 8 bases lay outside the gene matches. This CDR3 comprises 16 residues. CDR1 is MNHEY and CDR2 is SMNVEV in the germline V gene (reference sequence). This CDR3 reads CASRPSLAGATDTQYF. The CDR3 region has the DNA TGTGCCAGCAGGCCATCCCTAGCGGGAGCCACAGATACGCAGTATTTT.

This clone appeared a single time. The rearrangement joins TRBV6-1 to TRBJ2-7; 8 bases are a match to TRBD2. The CDR3 sequence is 17 residues long. Germline loops: CDR1 MNHNS, CDR2 SASEGT. J gave up 0 bases and V 1 base, and 8 bases lay outside the gene matches. The CDR3 sequence is CASSEGLLAGFSYEQYF. In DNA form, the CDR3 reads TGTGCCAGCAGTGAAGGGCTCCTAGCGGGTTTCTCCTACGAGCAGTACTTC.

V is TRBV5-4 and J is TRBJ1-2; possibly TRBD1 for D (5 bases). Germline CDR1 SGHNT, CDR2 YYREEE (reference sequence). This CDR3 is built from 11 residues. Trimming left V 9 bases short and J 3 bases short, with 9 bases between. Here the CDR3 reads CATGDDYGYTF. CDR3 sequence (DNA): TGTGCCACCGGGGACGACTATGGCTACACCTTC.

The V call is TRBV6-5, the J call TRBJ1-1, with 8 bases fitting TRBD1. Germline values: CDR1 MNHEY, CDR2 SVGAGI. V lost 2 bases to trimming and J lost 5 bases; unmatched junction nucleotides: 4. The CDR3 is 14 residues long. CDR3: CASSYRTGLTEAFF. The CDR3 DNA sequence: TGTGCCAGCAGTTACCGGACAGGGTTGACTGAAGCTTTCTTT.

The rearrangement joins TRBV7-9 to TRBJ2-5; the match to TRBD2 covers 7 bases. This CDR3 is 13 amino acids long. J was trimmed by 4 bases and V by 7 bases; bases with no gene match: 6. Germline values: CDR1 SEHNR, CDR2 FQNEAQ (reference sequence). CDR3 protein: CASTGGVGETQYF. The CDR3 DNA is TGTGCCAGCACGGGGGGAGTCGGAGAGACCCAGTACTTC.

J is TRBJ2-7 and V is TRBV28, with 11 bases that match TRBD1. The germline gives CDR1 MDHEN, CDR2 SYDVKM. Unmatched junction bases numbered 5, after V lost 5 bases and J lost 5 bases. This CDR3 region has 14 residues. CDR3 region: CASSPDRGRHEQYF. CDR3 DNA sequence: TGTGCCAGCAGTCCGGACAGGGGGCGACACGAGCAGTACTTC. The whole variable domain, filled in from reference TRBV28 and TRBJ2-7, reads DVKVTQSSRYLVKRTGEKVFLECVQDMDHENMFWYRQDPGLGLRLIYFSYDVKMKEKGDIPEGYSVSREKKERFSLILESASTNQTSMYLCASSPDRGRHEQYFGPGTRLTVT.

The chain has TRBV6-1 and TRBJ2-3; no clear D gene. Between the trimmed V and J ends, which lost 8 bases and 0 bases, there was a span of 3 bases. The CDR3 spans 11 residues. The germline V gene has CDR1 MNHNS and CDR2 SASEGT. CDR3 sequence: CASPSTDTQYF. CDR3 coding DNA: TGTGCCAGCCCAAGCACAGATACGCAGTATTTT.

This rearrangement joins TRBV19 to TRBJ1-5; 7 positions agree with TRBD1. Germline CDR1 and CDR2: LNHDA and SQIVND (reference sequence). Trimming removed 5 bases from V and 1 base from J; junction bases left unmatched: 8. The CDR3 has 16 residues. Here the CDR3 reads CASSSDRVGSNQPQHF. The CDR3 DNA is TGTGCCAGTAGTTCCGACAGGGTGGGCAGCAATCAGCCCCAGCATTTT.

This rearrangement joins TRBV6-5 to TRBJ2-5; 9 positions match TRBD2. Near its end, the DNA agrees better with TRBJ2-7, so the J call may be wrong. CDR1 and CDR2 from the germline V gene are MNHEY and SVGAGI. This CDR3 comprises 16 residues. The CDR3 region is CASSYSRSGSFYEQYF. The CDR3 nucleotides read TGTGCCAGCAGTTACTCGCGTAGCGGGAGTTTCTACGAGCAGTACTTC.

This chain connects TRBV10-3 to TRBJ1-4; a weak D match, TRBD1 (6 bases). Germline loops: CDR1 ENHRY, CDR2 SYGVKD. V lost 0 bases and J 0 bases, leaving 8 bases between the germline ends. The CDR3 spans 16 residues. The CDR3 DNA sequence: TGTGCCATCAGTGAGTCGGGGGCCGCAACTAATGAAAAACTGTTTTTT. Protein product: CAISESGAATNEKLFF.

The count of this clone is one. The chain recombines TRBV7-7 with TRBJ1-4, with D unclear. The CDR3 covers 14 residues. Trimming pared 2 bases from V and 6 bases from J, leaving 10 bases between. Per the germline V gene, CDR1 is SSHAT and CDR2 is FNYEAQ (reference sequence). CDR3 residues: CASSLSLYDEKLFF. The CDR3 nucleotides are TGTGCCAGCAGCTTAAGTCTTTATGATGAAAAACTGTTTTTT.

The chain couples TRBV27 to TRBJ1-2; 7 positions agree with TRBD1. The CDR3 consists of 14 residues. Germline-derived CDR1 and CDR2 are MNHEY and SMNVEV (reference sequence). The junction had 10 bases not matched to a gene; V was cut back by 4 bases and J by 8 bases. The CDR3 DNA follows: TGTGCCAGCAGTTCGTCCGGGACAGAGGGCGGCTACACCTTC. Its translation is CASSSSGTEGGYTF.

J is TRBJ2-3 and V is TRBV9; 7 nucleotides match TRBD2. V gave up 3 bases and J gave up 2 bases; unmatched junction bases: 3. Germline V gene data show CDR1 as SGDLS and CDR2 as YYNGEE. This CDR3 is built from 14 residues. The DNA of the CDR3 is TGTGCCAGCAGCGGGGAGGGTTACACAGATACGCAGTATTTT. Its protein product is CASSGEGYTDTQYF.

The chain combines TRBV5-1 with TRBJ2-1; D is perhaps TRBD2 (6 bases). V was clipped by 0 bases and J by 3 bases, with 10 bases between them. The CDR3 is made up of 15 amino acids. Germline values: CDR1 SGHRS, CDR2 YFSETQ. The CDR3 DNA reads as TGCGCCAGCAGCTTGGGGACTACGATCTACAATGAGCAGTTCTTC. Translated: CASSLGTTIYNEQFF.

V is TRBV6-5 and J is TRBJ2-5, with unresolved D. CDR1 MNHEY and CDR2 SVGAGI come from the germline V gene. V was cut by 0 bases and J by 5 bases, with 13 bases left in between. The CDR3 contains 15 residues. The CDR3, as DNA: TGTGCCAGCAGTTACTCCGTGCTTTTAGGGGAGACCCAGTACTTC. Protein: CASSYSVLLGETQYF.

This clone was counted a single time. This sequence joins TRBV27 and TRBJ2-5; D is uncertain. The J call is in doubt because the DNA end fits TRBJ2-7 better. The germline V gene encodes CDR1 MNHEY and CDR2 SMNVEV (reference sequence). The CDR3 length is 14 residues. The CDR3 nucleotides are TGTGCCAGCAGTTTACGCACGGGCTCATACGAGCAGTACTTC. It translates to CASSLRTGSYEQYF.